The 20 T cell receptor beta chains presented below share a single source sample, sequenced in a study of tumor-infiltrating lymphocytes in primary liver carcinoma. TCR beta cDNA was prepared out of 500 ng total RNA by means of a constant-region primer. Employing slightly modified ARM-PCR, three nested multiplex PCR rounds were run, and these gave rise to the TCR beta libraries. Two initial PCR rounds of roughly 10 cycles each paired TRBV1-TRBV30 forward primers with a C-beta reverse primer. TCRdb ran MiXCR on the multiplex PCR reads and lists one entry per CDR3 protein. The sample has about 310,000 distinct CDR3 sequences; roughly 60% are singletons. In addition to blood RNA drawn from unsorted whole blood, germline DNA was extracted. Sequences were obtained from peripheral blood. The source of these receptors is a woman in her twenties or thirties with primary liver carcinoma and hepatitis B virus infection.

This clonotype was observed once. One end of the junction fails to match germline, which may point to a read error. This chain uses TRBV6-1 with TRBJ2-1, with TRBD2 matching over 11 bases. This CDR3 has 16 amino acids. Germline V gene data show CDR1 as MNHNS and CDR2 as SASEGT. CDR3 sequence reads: CASSGLAGSSHNEQFF. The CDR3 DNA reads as TGTGCCAGCAGCGGACTAGCGGGCAGCTCCCACAATGAGCAGTTCTTC.

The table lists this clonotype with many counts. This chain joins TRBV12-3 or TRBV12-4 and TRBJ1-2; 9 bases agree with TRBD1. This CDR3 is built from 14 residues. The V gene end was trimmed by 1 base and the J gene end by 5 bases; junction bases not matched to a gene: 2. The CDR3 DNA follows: TGTGCCAGCAGTTTAGGGGACAGGGCTTATGGCTACACCTTC. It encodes CASSLGDRAYGYTF.

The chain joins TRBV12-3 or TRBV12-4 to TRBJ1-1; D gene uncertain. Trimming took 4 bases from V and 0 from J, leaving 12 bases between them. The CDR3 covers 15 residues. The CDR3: CASSWNRPVNTEAFF. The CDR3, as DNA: TGTGCCAGCAGTTGGAATCGACCCGTGAACACTGAAGCTTTCTTT.

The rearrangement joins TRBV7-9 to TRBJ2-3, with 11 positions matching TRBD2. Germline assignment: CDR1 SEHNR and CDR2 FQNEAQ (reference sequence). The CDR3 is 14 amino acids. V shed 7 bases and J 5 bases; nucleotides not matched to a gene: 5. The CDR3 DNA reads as TGTGCCAGCACCCTAGGGACTAGCGGAGATACGCAGTATTTT. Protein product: CASTLGTSGDTQYF.

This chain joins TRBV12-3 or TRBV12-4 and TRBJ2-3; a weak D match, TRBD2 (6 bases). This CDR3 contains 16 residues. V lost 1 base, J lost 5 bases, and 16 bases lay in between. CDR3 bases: TGTGCCAGCAGTTTAGGGGACTTTCCCCGGGAAGATACGCAGTATTTT. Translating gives CASSLGDFPREDTQYF.

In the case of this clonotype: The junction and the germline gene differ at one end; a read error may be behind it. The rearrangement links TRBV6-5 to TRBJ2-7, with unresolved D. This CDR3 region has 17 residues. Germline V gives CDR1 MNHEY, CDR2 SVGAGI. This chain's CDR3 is CAGSRAGRPGDSYEQYF. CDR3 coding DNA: TGTGCCGGCAGCCGCGCCGGTCGGCCTGGGGACTCCTACGAGCAGTACTTC.

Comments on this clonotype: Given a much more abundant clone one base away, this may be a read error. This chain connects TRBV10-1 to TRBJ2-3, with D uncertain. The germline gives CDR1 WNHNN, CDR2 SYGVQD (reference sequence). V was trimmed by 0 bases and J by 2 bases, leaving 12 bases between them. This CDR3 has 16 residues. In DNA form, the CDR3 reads TGCGCCAGCAGTGAGTCCGTATTTTGTCCCACAGATACGCAGTATTTT. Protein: CASSESVFCPTDTQYF.

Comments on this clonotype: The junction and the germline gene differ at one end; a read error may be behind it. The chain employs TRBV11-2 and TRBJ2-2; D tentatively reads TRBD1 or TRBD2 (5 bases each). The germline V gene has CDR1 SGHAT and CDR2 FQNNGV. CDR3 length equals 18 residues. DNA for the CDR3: TGTGCCAGCAGCTTAGATCAGTACAGGATGGGGTACACCGGGGAGCTGTTTTTC. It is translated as CASSLDQYRMGYTGELFF. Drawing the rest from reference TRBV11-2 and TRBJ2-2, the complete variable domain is EAGVAQSPRYKIIEKRQSVAFWCNPISGHATLYWYQQILGQGPKLLIQFQNNGVVDDSQLPKDRFSAERLKGVDSTLKIQPAKLEDSAVYLCASSLDQYRMGYTGELFFGEGSRLTVL.

This CDR3 reads CDWSSGTGNEQFF. The CDR3 DNA reads TGTGATTGGAGCTCCGGGACAGGGAATGAGCAGTTCTTC. The chain carries TRBV30 and TRBJ2-1; 9 positions match TRBD1. The V gene's germline CDR1 is GTSNPN and CDR2 SVGIG (reference sequence). The CDR3 loop spans 13 amino acids.

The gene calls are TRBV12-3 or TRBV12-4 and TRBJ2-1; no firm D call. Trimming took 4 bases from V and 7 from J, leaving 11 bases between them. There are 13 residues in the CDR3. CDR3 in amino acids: CASSSPRLNEQFF. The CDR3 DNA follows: TGTGCCAGCAGTTCCCCGAGACTTAATGAGCAGTTCTTC.

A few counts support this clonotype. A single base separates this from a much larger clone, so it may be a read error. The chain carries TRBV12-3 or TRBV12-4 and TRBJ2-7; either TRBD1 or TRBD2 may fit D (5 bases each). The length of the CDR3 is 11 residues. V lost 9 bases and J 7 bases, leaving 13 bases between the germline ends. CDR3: CASRDLSEQYF. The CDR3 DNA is TGTGCCAGTAGGGACCTCTCTGAGCAGTACTTC.

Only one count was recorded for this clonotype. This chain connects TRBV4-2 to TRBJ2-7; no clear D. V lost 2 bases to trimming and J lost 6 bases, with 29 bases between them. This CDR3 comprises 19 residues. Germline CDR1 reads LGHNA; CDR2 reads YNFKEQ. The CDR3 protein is CASSQRHMDGSGPHCEQYF. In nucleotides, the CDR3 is TGTGCCAGCAGCCAACGGCATATGGACGGCTCTGGTCCCCATTGCGAGCAGTACTTC.

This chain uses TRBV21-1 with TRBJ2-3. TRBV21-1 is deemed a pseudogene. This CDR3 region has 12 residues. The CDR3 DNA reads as TGTGCCAGCTTCGACGGGACAAATACGCAGTATTTT. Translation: CASFDGTNTQYF.

CDR3 sequence: CASSSEIGTGLVSLHF. Written as DNA, the CDR3 is TGCGCCAGCAGCTCAGAAATCGGGACAGGGCTTGTTTCCCTCCACTTT. The chain uses TRBV4-1 and TRBJ1-6, with 9 bases matching TRBD1. Germline V CDR1 and CDR2: MGHRA, YSYEKL. The CDR3 runs 16 residues. With 5 bases clipped from V and 14 bases from J, the junction kept 16 bases outside the gene matches.

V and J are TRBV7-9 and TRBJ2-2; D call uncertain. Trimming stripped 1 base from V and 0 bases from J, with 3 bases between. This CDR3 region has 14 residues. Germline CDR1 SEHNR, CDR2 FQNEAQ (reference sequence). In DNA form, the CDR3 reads TGTGCCAGCAGCTTAGTCCCGAACACCGGGGAGCTGTTTTTT. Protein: CASSLVPNTGELFF.

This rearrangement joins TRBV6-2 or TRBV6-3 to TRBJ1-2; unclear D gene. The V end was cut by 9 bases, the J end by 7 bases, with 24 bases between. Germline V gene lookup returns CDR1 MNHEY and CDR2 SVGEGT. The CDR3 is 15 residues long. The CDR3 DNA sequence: TGTGCCAGTAGCCACGGCCGAACAAGGATTGCTGGCTACACCTTC. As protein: CASSHGRTRIAGYTF.

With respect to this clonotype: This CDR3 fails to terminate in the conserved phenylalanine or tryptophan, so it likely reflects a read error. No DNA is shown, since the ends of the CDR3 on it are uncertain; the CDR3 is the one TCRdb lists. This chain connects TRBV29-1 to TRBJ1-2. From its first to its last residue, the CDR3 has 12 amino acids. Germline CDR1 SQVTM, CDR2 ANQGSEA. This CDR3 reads CSVSHSTYGYTS.

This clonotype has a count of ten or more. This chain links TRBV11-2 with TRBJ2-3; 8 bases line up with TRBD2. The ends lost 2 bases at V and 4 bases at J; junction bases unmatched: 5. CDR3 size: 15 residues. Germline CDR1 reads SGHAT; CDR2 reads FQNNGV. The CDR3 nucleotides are TGTGCCAGCAGCTTAATCGCGGGGGGCGCAGATACGCAGTATTTT. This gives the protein CASSLIAGGADTQYF.

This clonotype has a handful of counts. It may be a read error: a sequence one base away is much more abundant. The CDR3 loop reads CSVAMPGKMETQYF. Written as DNA, the CDR3 is TGCAGCGTTGCGATGCCAGGGAAAATGGAGACCCAGTACTTC. This chain uses TRBV29-1 with TRBJ2-5; possibly TRBD1 for D (5 bases). Germline-derived CDR1 and CDR2 are SQVTM and ANQGSEA. CDR3 length: 14 residues. Trimming took off 4 bases at V and 5 bases at J, with 17 bases between the two ends.

The CDR3 loop reads CASRLLAGGVGELFF. CDR3 DNA: TGTGCCAGCAGGCTACTAGCGGGAGGGGTCGGGGAGCTGTTTTTT. The chain couples TRBV6-6 to TRBJ2-2; 13 positions match TRBD2. V lost 6 bases to trimming and J lost 7 bases; unmatched junction nucleotides: 5. This CDR3 comprises 15 residues. The germline V gene has CDR1 MNHNY and CDR2 SVGAGI (reference sequence).